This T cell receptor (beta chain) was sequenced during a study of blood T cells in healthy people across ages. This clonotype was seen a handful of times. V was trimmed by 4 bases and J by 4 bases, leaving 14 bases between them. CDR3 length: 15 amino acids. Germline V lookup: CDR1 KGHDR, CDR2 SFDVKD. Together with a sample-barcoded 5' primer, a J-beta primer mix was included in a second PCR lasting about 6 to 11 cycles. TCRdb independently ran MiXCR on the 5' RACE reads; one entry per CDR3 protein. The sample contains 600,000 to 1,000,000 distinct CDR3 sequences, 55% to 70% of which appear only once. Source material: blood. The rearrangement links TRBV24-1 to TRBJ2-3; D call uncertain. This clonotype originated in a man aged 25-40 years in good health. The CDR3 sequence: CATSDPPRSADTQYF. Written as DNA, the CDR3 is TGTGCCACCAGTGACCCCCCAAGATCCGCAGATACGCAGTATTTT.